This T cell receptor (beta chain) was found in a study of graft-versus-host responses after intestinal transplantation. Overall study: Recipients underwent multivisceral, liver-intestinal, or isolated intestinal transplants. Study observations and caveats: There was an association between peak levels of circulating GvH clones and early post-transplant HvG declines. GvH clones were identified in recipient marrow, with some first appearing in ileum or blood.

Libraries were prepared by immunoSEQ multiplex PCR; TCRdb keeps only in-frame clonotypes and omits some of them. The sample records roughly 90,000 clones, about nine tenths being singletons. V shed 4 bases and J shed 4 bases, with 20 bases lying between them. The CDR3 extends over 17 amino acids. Germline CDR1 WSHSY, CDR2 SAAADI. Points on this clone: What it binds is not known.

The TCR originated in a human donor who received an intestinal transplant. The sequenced sample was unstimulated CD8+ T cells sorted from spleen or lymph node cells, obtained before intestinal transplant. The rearrangement joins TRBV10-2 to TRBJ1-3, with D perhaps matching TRBD1 (5 bases). The CDR3 region is CASSVAGLVSVGNTIYF. CDR3 bases: TGCGCCAGCAGTGTTGCGGGACTTGTGAGTGTAGGAAACACCATATATTTT.